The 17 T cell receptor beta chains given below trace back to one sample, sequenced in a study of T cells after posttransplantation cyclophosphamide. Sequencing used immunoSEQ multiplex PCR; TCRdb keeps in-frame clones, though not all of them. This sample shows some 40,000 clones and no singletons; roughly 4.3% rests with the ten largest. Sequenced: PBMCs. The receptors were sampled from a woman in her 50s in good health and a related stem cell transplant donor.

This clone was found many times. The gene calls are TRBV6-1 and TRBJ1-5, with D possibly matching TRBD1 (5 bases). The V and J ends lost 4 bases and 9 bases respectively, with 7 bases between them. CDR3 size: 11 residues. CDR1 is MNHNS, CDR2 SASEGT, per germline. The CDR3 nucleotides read TGTGCCAGCAGTGCCCAGGGGCCCCAGCATTTT. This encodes CASSAQGPQHF.

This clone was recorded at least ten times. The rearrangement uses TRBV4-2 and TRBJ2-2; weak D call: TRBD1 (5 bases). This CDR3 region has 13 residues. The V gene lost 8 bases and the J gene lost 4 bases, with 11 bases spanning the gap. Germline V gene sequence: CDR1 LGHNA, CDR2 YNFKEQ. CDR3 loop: CASLTDSTGELFF. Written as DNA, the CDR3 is TGTGCCAGCTTGACAGACAGCACCGGGGAGCTGTTTTTT.

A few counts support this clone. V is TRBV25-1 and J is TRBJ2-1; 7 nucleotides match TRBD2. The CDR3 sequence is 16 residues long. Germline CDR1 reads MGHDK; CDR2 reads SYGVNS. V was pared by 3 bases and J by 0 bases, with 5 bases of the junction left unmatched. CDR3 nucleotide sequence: TGTGCCAGCAGTGAGCTAGCGGCGAGCTCCTACAATGAGCAGTTCTTC. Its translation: CASSELAASSYNEQFF.

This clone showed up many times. CDR3 region: CASKGETDTQYF. CDR3 DNA: TGCGCCAGCAAGGGGGAAACAGATACGCAGTATTTT. The genes are TRBV10-2 and TRBJ2-3; D may be TRBD1 (6 bases). Trimming removed 7 bases at V and 3 bases at J, with 8 bases between. The CDR3 loop spans 12 amino acids. CDR1 WSHSY and CDR2 SAAADI come from the germline V gene.

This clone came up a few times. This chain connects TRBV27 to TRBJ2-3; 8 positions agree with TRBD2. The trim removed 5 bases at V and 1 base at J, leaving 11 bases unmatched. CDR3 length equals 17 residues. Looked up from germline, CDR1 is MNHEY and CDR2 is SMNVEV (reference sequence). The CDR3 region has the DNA TGTGCCAGCAGTCCCCTAGCGTTTAGCGGGGGCACAGATACGCAGTATTTT. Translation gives CASSPLAFSGGTDTQYF.

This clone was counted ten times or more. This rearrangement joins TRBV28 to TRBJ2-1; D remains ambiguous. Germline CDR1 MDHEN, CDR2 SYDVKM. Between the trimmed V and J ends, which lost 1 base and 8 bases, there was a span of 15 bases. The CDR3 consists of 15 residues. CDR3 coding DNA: TGTGCCAGCAGTTTATTAGTCAGTTGGAGCGATGAGCAGTTCTTC. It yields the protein CASSLLVSWSDEQFF.

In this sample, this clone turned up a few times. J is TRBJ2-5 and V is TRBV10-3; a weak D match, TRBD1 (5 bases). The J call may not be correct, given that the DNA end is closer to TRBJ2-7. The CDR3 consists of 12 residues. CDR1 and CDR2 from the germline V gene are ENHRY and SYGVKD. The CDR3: CAISESTDEQYF. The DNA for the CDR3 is TGTGCCATCAGTGAGTCGACAGACGAGCAGTACTTC.

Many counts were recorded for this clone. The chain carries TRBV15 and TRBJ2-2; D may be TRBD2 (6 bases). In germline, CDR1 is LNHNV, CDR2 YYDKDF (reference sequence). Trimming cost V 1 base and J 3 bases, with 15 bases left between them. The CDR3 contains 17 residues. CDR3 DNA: TGTGCCACCAGCAGAGGGACGTGGAGGGACTACACCGGGGAGCTGTTTTTT. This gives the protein CATSRGTWRDYTGELFF.

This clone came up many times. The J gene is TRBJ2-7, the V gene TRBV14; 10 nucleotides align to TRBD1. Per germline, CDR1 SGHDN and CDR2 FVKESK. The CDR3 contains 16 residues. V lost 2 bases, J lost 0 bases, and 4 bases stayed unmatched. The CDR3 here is CASSQLRTGGSYEQYF. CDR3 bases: TGTGCCAGCAGCCAATTACGGACAGGGGGCTCCTACGAGCAGTACTTC.

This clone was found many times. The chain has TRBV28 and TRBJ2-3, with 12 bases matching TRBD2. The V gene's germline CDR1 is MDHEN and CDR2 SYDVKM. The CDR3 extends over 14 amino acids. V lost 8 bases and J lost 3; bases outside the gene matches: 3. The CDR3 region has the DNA TGTGCCAGCGGAGGACTAGCGGGGACAGATACGCAGTATTTT. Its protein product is CASGGLAGTDTQYF.

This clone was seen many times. Here the CDR3 reads CASSEQKGAGEQYF. The CDR3 region has the DNA TGTGCCAGCAGTGAACAGAAGGGGGCGGGTGAGCAGTACTTC. The rearrangement uses TRBV6-1 and TRBJ2-7; the match to TRBD1 covers 7 bases. Germline V gene sequence: CDR1 MNHNS, CDR2 SASEGT. V gave up 2 bases and J gave up 7 bases; unmatched junction bases: 8. The CDR3 consists of 14 residues.

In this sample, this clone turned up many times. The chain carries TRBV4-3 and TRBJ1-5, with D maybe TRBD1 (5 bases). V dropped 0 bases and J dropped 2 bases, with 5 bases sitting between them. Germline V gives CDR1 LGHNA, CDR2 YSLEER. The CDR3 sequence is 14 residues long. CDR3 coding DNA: TGCGCCAGCAGCCAAGAAGGGGGCAATCAGCCCCAGCATTTT. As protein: CASSQEGGNQPQHF.

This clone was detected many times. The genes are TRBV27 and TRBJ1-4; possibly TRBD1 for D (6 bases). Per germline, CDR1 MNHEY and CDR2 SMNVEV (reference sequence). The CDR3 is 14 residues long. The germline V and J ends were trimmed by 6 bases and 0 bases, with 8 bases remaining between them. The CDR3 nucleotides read TGTGCCAGCAGGGGGACATCAACTAATGAAAAACTGTTTTTT. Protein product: CASRGTSTNEKLFF.

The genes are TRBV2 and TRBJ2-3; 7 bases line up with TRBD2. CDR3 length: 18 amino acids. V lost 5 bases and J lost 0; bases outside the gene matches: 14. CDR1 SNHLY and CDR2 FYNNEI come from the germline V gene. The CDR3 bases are TGTGCCAGCAGTCAATCCCTGTCTAGCGGCTCTAGCACAGATACGCAGTATTTT. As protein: CASSQSLSSGSSTDTQYF.

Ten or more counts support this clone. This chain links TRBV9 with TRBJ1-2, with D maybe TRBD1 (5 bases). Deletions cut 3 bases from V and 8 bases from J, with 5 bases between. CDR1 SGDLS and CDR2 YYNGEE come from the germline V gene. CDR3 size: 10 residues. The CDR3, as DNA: TGTGCCAGCAGCGGGGGCGGCTACACCTTC. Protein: CASSGGGYTF.

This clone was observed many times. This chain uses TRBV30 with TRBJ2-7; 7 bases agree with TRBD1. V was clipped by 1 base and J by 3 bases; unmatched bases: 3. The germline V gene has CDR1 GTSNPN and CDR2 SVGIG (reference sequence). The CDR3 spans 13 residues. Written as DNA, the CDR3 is TGTGCCTGGAGTGGGGACAGCCTCTACGAGCAGTACTTC. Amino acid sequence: CAWSGDSLYEQYF.

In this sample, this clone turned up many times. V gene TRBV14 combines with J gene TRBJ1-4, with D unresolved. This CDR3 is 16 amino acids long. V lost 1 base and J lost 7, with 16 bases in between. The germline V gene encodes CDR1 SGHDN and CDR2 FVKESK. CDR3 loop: CASSQGALGSGEKLFF. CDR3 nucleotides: TGTGCCAGCAGCCAAGGAGCATTAGGTTCAGGTGAAAAACTGTTTTTT.